This T cell receptor beta chain comes out of a study of cytomegalovirus exposure and HLA in healthy donors. Study-level results: Presence/absence analyses supposed approximately even sequencing depth among donors. Within the data, a cluster of highly shared sequence variants was likely a sequencing artifact. On later analysis, the bulk of CMV-associated TCR beta chains appeared to be HLA-restricted.

A remark on this clone: Antigen specificity is unknown.

The PCR made use of 60 Vbeta and 13 Jbeta primers. Assay: immunoSEQ multiplex PCR; the TCRdb copy retains only in-frame clones and omits some. The data hold about 130,000 clones, with roughly four fifths observed a single time. This sequence originates from a woman in her fifties or sixties in good health and CMV-seropositive. The source material was PBMCs.

The CDR3 nucleotides read TGTGCCAGCAGCTCGGACCCGGGAAACACTGAAGCTTTCTTT. Residues: CASSSDPGNTEAFF. V is TRBV7-9 and J is TRBJ1-1; D is undetermined. Between the trimmed V and J ends, which lost 4 bases and 2 bases, there was a span of 11 bases. Per the germline V gene, CDR1 is SEHNR and CDR2 is FQNEAQ (reference sequence). The CDR3 is 14 residues long.